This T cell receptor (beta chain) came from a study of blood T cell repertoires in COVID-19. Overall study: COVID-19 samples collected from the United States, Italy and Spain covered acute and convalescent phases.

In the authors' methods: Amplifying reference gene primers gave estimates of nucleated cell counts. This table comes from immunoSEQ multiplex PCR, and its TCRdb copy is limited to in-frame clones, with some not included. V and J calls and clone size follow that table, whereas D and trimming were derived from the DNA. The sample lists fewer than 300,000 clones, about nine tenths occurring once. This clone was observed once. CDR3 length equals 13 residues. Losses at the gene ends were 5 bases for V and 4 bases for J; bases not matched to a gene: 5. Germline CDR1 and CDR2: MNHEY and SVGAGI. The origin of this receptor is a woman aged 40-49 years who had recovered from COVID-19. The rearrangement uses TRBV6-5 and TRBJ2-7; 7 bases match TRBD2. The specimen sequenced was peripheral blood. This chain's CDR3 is CASSRLAWYEQYF. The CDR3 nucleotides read TGTGCCAGCAGTCGACTAGCCTGGTACGAGCAGTACTTC.